These 20 T cell receptor beta chains share one sample of origin, sequenced in a study of blood T cell repertoires in COVID-19. Profiling relied on immunoSEQ multiplex PCR, and the TCRdb table lists in-frame clones only, not all of them. The profile shows about 40,000 clones, about 84% of them singletons. Material: peripheral blood. The origin of the receptors is a man at least 80 years old with active or convalescent COVID-19.

J is TRBJ1-1 and V is TRBV5-1, with D tentatively TRBD1 (6 bases). Germline V lookup: CDR1 SGHRS, CDR2 YFSETQ. The V and J ends lost 7 bases and 6 bases respectively, with 16 bases between them. The CDR3 has 13 amino acids. CDR3: CASALGASSEAFF. As DNA, the CDR3 is TGCGCCAGCGCCTTGGGGGCGAGCTCTGAAGCTTTCTTT.

In this sample, this clone turned up a few times. The chain couples TRBV7-8 to TRBJ1-1; D is ambiguous. Germline lookup yields CDR1 SGHVS and CDR2 FQNEAQ. The CDR3 is made up of 12 amino acids. The germline V and J ends were trimmed by 1 base and 8 bases, with 8 bases remaining between them. The CDR3 nucleotides are TGTGCCAGCAGCTTAGATCCCAGGGAAGCTTTCTTT. This sequence encodes CASSLDPREAFF.

This chain uses TRBV9 with TRBJ2-7, with 10 bases aligning to TRBD1. This CDR3 region has 20 residues. Germline-derived CDR1 and CDR2 are SGDLS and YYNGEE. The ends lost 4 bases at V and 6 bases at J; junction bases unmatched: 25. The CDR3 DNA follows: TGTGCCAGCAGCCCTCGAGAAGGTTTAACCTGGGACAGGGGATTTCGCGAGCAGTACTTC. Translated: CASSPREGLTWDRGFREQYF.

This rearrangement joins TRBV4-3 to TRBJ2-1; perhaps TRBD2 as D (5 bases). This CDR3 is 15 amino acids long. In germline, CDR1 is LGHNA, CDR2 YSLEER. V was trimmed by 0 bases and J by 3 bases, leaving 9 bases between them. As DNA, the CDR3 is TGCGCCAGCAGCCAAGACGGCGGGCGCTACAATGAGCAGTTCTTC. Its protein product is CASSQDGGRYNEQFF.

The rearrangement joins TRBV14 to TRBJ1-2, with D maybe TRBD1 (5 bases). The CDR3 loop spans 13 amino acids. Germline V CDR1 and CDR2: SGHDN, FVKESK. The V and J ends lost 4 bases and 6 bases respectively, with 12 bases between them. The CDR3 region has the DNA TGTGCCAGCAGCCCACAGGTGGGGAATGGCTACACCTTC. It translates to CASSPQVGNGYTF.

This rearrangement joins TRBV7-8 to TRBJ1-3; D perhaps matches TRBD1 (6 bases). The CDR3 has 14 residues. The V gene's germline CDR1 is SGHVS and CDR2 FQNEAQ. V dropped 6 bases and J dropped 1 base, with 10 bases sitting between them. The CDR3 nucleotides read TGTGCCAGCAGTACAGGGCCTTCTGGAAACACCATATATTTT. It translates to CASSTGPSGNTIYF.

V gene TRBV7-6 combines with J gene TRBJ1-1, with D unresolved. Germline values: CDR1 SGHVS, CDR2 FNYEAQ. Trimming stripped 5 bases from V and 0 bases from J, with 13 bases between. The CDR3 sequence is 15 residues long. The CDR3 spells CASSPRVRLNTEAFF. CDR3 coding DNA: TGTGCCAGCAGCCCACGGGTGAGGTTGAACACTGAAGCTTTCTTT.

There are a few counts of this clone. The chain carries TRBV7-3 and TRBJ2-7, with 10 bases matching TRBD1. Germline CDR1 reads SGHTA; CDR2 reads FQGTGA. The length of the CDR3 is 16 residues. Trimming cost V 1 base and J 7 bases; bases outside gene matches: 10. This CDR3 is CASSLMGQGSPGEQYF. CDR3 DNA sequence: TGTGCCAGCAGCTTAATGGGACAGGGGTCCCCGGGGGAGCAGTACTTC.

The gene calls are TRBV11-3 and TRBJ2-1; 8 bases line up with TRBD2. Germline CDR1 and CDR2: SGHNT and YENEEA. V trimming: 4 bases; J trimming: 6 bases; junction bases outside the gene matches: 8. The CDR3 loop spans 15 amino acids. CDR3 sequence: CASSSQSGRLNEQFF. The CDR3, as DNA: TGTGCCAGCAGCTCACAAAGCGGGAGACTCAATGAGCAGTTCTTC.

This clone appeared a few times. The gene calls are TRBV19 and TRBJ1-5; D is perhaps TRBD1 (5 bases). V lost 6 bases, J lost 2 bases, and 14 bases lay in between. The CDR3 extends over 15 amino acids. The V gene's germline CDR1 is LNHDA and CDR2 SQIVND (reference sequence). CDR3 protein: CASRTDGGGNQPQHF. Here the CDR3 DNA reads TGTGCCAGTAGGACAGACGGAGGGGGCAATCAGCCCCAGCATTTT.

The chain recombines TRBV11-2 with TRBJ1-2, with unresolved D. The CDR3 has 12 amino acids. CDR1 is SGHAT and CDR2 is FQNNGV in the germline V gene. Trimming removed 5 bases from V and 10 bases from J, with 14 bases in between. The CDR3 DNA reads TGTGCCAGCAGCCGAACTAATGAAGTCTACACCTTC. It codes for CASSRTNEVYTF.

The V call is TRBV7-8, the J call TRBJ2-7; D is possibly TRBD2 (5 bases). Trimming cost V 2 bases and J 7 bases, with 12 bases left between them. Germline values: CDR1 SGHVS, CDR2 FQNEAQ. The CDR3 consists of 13 residues. CDR3 region: CASSLRLAGEQYF. CDR3 coding DNA: TGTGCCAGCAGCTTACGGCTAGCTGGGGAGCAGTACTTC.

V gene TRBV10-1 combines with J gene TRBJ1-2, with D unresolved. Trimming removed 0 bases from V and 4 bases from J, with 12 bases in between. The CDR3 consists of 15 residues. In germline, CDR1 is WNHNN, CDR2 SYGVQD (reference sequence). The CDR3: CASSESGRRVYGYTF. The DNA of the CDR3 is TGCGCCAGCAGTGAGTCGGGTCGGAGGGTCTATGGCTACACCTTC.

The V gene is TRBV18, the J gene TRBJ2-7; 7 positions agree with TRBD2. The CDR3 is 14 amino acids. Trimming took 8 bases from V and 5 from J; bases not matched to a gene: 12. The V gene's germline CDR1 is KGHSH and CDR2 LQKENI. Here the CDR3 reads CASGRGGSIHEQYF. Written as DNA, the CDR3 is TGTGCCAGCGGACGAGGCGGGAGTATTCACGAGCAGTACTTC.

The genes are TRBV20-1 and TRBJ2-5, with D hard to call. Looked up from germline, CDR1 is DFQATT and CDR2 is SNEGSKA (reference sequence). V lost 5 bases and J lost 5, with 9 bases in between. This CDR3 region has 11 residues. For the CDR3, the DNA is TGCAGTGCTGGTGTCGGGGAGACCCAGTACTTC. As protein: CSAGVGETQYF.

The rearrangement uses TRBV19 and TRBJ2-1; maybe TRBD1 (6 bases). The germline gives CDR1 LNHDA, CDR2 SQIVND (reference sequence). V dropped 0 bases and J dropped 8 bases, with 14 bases sitting between them. The CDR3 sequence is 15 residues long. CDR3 in amino acids: CASSIEEQGWHEQFF. CDR3 nucleotide sequence: TGTGCCAGTAGTATAGAGGAACAGGGTTGGCATGAGCAGTTCTTC.

The genes are TRBV12-3 or TRBV12-4 and TRBJ2-7, with D possibly being TRBD1 (5 bases). V shed 5 bases and J shed 7 bases, with 15 bases lying between them. The CDR3 has 13 amino acids. CDR3 sequence (DNA): TGTGCCAGCAGTATCAGGGTTTCAGGGGAGCAGTACTTC. Translated, it gives CASSIRVSGEQYF.

V and J are TRBV4-3 and TRBJ2-3, with 10 nucleotides matching TRBD2. V shed 3 bases and J 2 bases; nucleotides not matched to a gene: 14. CDR3 length equals 19 residues. CDR1 is LGHNA, CDR2 YSLEER, per germline. The CDR3, as DNA: TGCGCCAGCAGCCATTTTTTTACGGGAACTAGCGGGGACACAGATACGCAGTATTTT. The encoded protein is CASSHFFTGTSGDTDTQYF.

The rearrangement uses TRBV5-6 and TRBJ2-7; 7 nucleotides agree with TRBD1. V was clipped by 4 bases and J by 1 base; unmatched bases: 11. Per the germline V gene, CDR1 is SGHDT and CDR2 is YYEEEE. The CDR3 runs to 16 residues. The CDR3 DNA sequence: TGTGCCAGCAGCAAGGGGACAGCTGCTATATCCTACGAGCAGTACTTC. Translating it yields CASSKGTAAISYEQYF.

This clone was detected many times. The chain uses TRBV7-9 and TRBJ1-5; TRBD1 agrees at 8 bases. CDR1 and CDR2 from the germline V gene are SEHNR and FQNEAQ (reference sequence). Losses at the gene ends were 5 bases for V and 6 bases for J; bases not matched to a gene: 3. This CDR3 spans 13 amino acids. The CDR3 DNA follows: TGTGCCAGCAGCAAGGACAGGGTTCAGCCCCAGCATTTT. Protein: CASSKDRVQPQHF. Combining the CDR3 with reference TRBV7-9 and TRBJ1-5 gives the whole variable domain DTGVSQNPRHKITKRGQNVTFRCDPISEHNRLYWYRQTLGQGPEFLTYFQNEAQLEKSRLLSDRFSAERPKGSFSTLEIQRTEQGDSAMYLCASSKDRVQPQHFGDGTRLSIL.